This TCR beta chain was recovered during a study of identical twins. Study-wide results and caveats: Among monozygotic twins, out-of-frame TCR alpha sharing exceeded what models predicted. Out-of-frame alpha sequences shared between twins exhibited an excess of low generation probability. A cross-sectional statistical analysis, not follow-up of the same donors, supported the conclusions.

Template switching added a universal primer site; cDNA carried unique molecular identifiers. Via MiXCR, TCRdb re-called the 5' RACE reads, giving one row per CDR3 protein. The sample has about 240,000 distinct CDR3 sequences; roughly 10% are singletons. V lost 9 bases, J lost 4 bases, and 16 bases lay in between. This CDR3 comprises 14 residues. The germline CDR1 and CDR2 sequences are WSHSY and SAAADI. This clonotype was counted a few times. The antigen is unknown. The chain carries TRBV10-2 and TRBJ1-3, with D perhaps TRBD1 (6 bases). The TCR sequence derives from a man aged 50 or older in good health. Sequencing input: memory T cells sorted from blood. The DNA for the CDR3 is TGCGCCAGTGGGTACGGGGGCACCGGAAACACCATATATTTT. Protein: CASGYGGTGNTIYF.